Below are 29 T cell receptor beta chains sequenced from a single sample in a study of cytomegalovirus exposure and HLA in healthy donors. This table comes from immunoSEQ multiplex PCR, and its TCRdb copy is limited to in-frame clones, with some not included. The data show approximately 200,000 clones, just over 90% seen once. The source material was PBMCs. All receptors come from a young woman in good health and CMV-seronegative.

The CDR3 bases are TGTGCCAGTAGTATGGGAGGCTCCTACAATGAGCAGTTCTTC. This translates into CASSMGGSYNEQFF. This rearrangement joins TRBV19 to TRBJ2-1, with a tentative D call TRBD2 (6 bases). This CDR3 region has 14 residues. Trimming removed 3 bases at V and 0 bases at J, with 6 bases between. Germline loops: CDR1 LNHDA, CDR2 SQIVND (reference sequence). Full variable domain (remainder filled in from reference TRBV19 and TRBJ2-1): DGGITQSPKYLFRKEGQNVTLSCEQNLNHDAMYWYRQDPGQGLRLIYYSQIVNDFQKGDIAEGYSVSREKKESFPLTVTSAQKNPTAFYLCASSMGGSYNEQFFGPGTRLTVL.

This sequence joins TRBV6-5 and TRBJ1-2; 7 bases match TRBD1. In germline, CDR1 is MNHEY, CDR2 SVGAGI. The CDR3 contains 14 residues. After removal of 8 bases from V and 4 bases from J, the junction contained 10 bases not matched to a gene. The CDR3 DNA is TGTGCCAGCGGACCGACAGGGACCACCTATGGCTACACCTTC. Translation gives CASGPTGTTYGYTF.

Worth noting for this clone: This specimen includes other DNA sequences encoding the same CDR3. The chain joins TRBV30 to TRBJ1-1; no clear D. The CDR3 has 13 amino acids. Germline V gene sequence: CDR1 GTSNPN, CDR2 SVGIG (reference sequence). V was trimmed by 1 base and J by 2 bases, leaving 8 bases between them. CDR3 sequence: CAWSAGINTEAFF. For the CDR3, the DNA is TGTGCCTGGAGTGCCGGGATTAACACTGAAGCTTTCTTT.

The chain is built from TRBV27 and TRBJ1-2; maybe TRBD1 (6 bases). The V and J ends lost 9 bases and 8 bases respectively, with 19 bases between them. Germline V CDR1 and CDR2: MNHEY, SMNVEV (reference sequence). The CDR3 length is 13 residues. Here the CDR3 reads CARTLQGLGGYTF. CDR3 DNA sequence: TGTGCCAGGACCCTCCAGGGGTTGGGGGGCTACACCTTC.

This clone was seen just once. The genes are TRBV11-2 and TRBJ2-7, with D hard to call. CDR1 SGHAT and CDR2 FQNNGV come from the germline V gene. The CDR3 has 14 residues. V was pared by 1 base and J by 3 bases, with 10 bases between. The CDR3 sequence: CASSLALKYYEQYF. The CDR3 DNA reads TGTGCCAGCAGCTTAGCCCTAAAATACTACGAGCAGTACTTC.

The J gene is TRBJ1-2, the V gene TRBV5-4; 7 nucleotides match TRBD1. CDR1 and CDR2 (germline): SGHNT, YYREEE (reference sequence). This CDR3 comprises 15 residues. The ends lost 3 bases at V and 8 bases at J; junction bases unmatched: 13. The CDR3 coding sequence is TGTGCCAGCAGCTCCAACAGGGGTTCAACGCGGGGCTACACCTTC. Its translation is CASSSNRGSTRGYTF.

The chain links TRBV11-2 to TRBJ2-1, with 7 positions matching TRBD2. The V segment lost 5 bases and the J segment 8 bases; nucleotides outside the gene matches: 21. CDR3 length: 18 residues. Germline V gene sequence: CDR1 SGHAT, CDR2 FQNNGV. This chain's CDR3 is CASSPQGREFAYRDEQFF. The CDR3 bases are TGTGCCAGCAGCCCCCAAGGGCGGGAGTTTGCGTATAGAGATGAGCAGTTCTTC.

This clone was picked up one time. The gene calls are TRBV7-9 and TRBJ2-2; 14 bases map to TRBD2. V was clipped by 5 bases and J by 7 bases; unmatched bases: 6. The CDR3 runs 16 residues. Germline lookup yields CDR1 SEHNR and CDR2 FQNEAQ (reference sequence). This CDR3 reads CASSPGTSGSIGELFF. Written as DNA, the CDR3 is TGTGCCAGCAGCCCCGGGACTAGCGGGAGTATCGGGGAGCTGTTTTTT.

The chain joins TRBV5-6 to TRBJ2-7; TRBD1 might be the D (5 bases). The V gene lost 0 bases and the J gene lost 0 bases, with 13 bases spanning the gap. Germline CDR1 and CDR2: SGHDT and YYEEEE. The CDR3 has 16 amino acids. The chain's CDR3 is CASSLEVQAYSYEQYF. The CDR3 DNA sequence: TGTGCCAGCAGCTTGGAGGTACAGGCGTACTCCTACGAGCAGTACTTC.

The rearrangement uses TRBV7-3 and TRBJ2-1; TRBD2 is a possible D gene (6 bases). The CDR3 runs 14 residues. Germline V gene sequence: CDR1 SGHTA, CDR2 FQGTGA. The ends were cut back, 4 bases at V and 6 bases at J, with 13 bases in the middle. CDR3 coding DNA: TGTGCCAGCAGCTCCCTGACTAGTGGCAATGAGCAGTTCTTC. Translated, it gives CASSSLTSGNEQFF.

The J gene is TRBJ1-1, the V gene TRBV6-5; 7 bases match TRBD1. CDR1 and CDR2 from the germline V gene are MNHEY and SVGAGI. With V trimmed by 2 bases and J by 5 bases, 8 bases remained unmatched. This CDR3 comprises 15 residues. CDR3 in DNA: TGTGCCAGCAGTTACATTGAGGGGGCGCCGACTGAAGCTTTCTTT. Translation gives CASSYIEGAPTEAFF.

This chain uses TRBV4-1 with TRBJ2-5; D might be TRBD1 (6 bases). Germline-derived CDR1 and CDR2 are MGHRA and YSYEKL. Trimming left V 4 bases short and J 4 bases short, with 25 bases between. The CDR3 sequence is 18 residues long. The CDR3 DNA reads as TGCGCCAGCAGCCCCCTGCATACTGGGGGCGCATCGGTAGAGACCCAGTACTTC. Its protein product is CASSPLHTGGASVETQYF.

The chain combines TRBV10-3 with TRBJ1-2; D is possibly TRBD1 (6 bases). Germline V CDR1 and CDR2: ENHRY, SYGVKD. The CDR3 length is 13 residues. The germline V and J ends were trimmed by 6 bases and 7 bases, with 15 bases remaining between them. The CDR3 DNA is TGTGCCATCAGCACAGGGACACGAGCTGGCTACACCTTC. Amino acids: CAISTGTRAGYTF.

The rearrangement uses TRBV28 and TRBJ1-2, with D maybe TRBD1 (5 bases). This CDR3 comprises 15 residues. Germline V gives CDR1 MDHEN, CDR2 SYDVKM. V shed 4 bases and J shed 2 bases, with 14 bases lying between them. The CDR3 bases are TGTGCCAGCAGTTGGGGGGTGCCAGGGAACTATGGCTACACCTTC. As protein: CASSWGVPGNYGYTF.

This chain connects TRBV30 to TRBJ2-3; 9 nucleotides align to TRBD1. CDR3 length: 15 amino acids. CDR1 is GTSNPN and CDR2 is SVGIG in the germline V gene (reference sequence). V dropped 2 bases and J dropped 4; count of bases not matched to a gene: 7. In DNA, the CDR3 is TGTGCCTGGAGTCCTCCGGGGACAGGGCCAGATACGCAGTATTTT. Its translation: CAWSPPGTGPDTQYF.

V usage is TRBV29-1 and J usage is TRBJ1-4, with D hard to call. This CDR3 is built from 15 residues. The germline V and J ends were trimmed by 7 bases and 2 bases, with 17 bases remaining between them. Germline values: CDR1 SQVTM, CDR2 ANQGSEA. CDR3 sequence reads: CSGGGGLSTNEKLFF. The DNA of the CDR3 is TGCAGCGGGGGTGGCGGGCTTTCTACTAATGAAAAACTGTTTTTT. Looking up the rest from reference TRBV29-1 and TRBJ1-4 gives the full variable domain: SAVISQKPSRDICQRGTSLTIQCQVDSQVTMMFWYRQQPGQSLTLIATANQGSEATYESGFVIDKFPISRPNLTFSTLTVSNMSPEDSSIYLCSGGGGLSTNEKLFFGSGTQLSVL.

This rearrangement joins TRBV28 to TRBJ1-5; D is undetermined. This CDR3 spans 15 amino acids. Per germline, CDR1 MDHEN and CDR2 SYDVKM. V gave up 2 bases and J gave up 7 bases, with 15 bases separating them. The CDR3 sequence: CASSLQRAFSQPQHF. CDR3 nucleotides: TGTGCCAGCAGTTTACAGCGGGCTTTTTCCCAGCCCCAGCATTTT.

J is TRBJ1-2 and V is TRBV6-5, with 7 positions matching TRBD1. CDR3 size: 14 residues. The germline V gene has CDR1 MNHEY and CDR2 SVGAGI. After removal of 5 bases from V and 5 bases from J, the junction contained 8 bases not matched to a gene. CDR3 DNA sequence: TGTGCCAGCAGTCTCCTCACAGGGGAGTATGGCTACACCTTC. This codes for CASSLLTGEYGYTF.

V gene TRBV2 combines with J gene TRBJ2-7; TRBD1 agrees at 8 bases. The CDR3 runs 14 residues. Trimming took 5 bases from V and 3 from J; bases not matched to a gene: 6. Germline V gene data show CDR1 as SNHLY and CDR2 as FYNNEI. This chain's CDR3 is CASSPRTGNYEQYF. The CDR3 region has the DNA TGTGCCAGCAGTCCTCGGACAGGGAACTACGAGCAGTACTTC.

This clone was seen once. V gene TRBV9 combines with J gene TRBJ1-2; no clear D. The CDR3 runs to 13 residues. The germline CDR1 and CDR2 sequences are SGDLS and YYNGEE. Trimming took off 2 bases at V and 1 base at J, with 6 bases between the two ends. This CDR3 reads CASSVGDNYGYTF. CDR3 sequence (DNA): TGTGCCAGCAGCGTGGGAGATAACTATGGCTACACCTTC.

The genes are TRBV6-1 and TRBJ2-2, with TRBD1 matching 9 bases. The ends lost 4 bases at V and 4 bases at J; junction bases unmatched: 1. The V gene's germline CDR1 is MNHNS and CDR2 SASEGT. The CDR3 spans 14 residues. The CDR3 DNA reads TGTGCCAGCAGTGTGGGACAGGGCACCGGGGAGCTGTTTTTT. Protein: CASSVGQGTGELFF.

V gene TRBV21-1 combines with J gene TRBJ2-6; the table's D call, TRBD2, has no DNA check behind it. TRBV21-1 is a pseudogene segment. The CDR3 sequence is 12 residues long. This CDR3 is CASRYNPRVLTF. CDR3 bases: TGTGCCAGCAGGTATAATCCTCGGGTCCTGACTTTC.

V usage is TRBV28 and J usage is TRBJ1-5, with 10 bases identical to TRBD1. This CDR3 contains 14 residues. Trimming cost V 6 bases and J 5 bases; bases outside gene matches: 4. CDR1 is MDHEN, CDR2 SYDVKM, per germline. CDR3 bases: TGTGCCAGCAGCCTGACAGGGGGCCATCAGCCCCAGCATTTT. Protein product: CASSLTGGHQPQHF.

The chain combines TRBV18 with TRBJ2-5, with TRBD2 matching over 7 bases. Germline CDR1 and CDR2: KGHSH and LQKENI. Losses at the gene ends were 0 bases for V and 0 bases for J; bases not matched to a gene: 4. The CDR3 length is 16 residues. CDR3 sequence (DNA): TGTGCCAGCTCACCACCGGGGGGGAAGCACCAAGAGACCCAGTACTTC. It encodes CASSPPGGKHQETQYF.

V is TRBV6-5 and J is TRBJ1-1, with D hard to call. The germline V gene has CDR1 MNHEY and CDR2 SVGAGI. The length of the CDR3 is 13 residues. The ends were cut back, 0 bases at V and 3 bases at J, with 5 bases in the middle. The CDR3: CASSYSADTEAFF. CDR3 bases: TGTGCCAGCAGTTACTCGGCAGACACTGAAGCTTTCTTT.

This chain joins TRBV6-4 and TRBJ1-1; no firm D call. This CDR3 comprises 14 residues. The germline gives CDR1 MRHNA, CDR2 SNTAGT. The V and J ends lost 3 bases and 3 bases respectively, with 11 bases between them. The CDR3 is CASSEGGLHTEAFF. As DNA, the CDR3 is TGTGCCAGCAGTGAGGGAGGGCTACACACTGAAGCTTTCTTT.

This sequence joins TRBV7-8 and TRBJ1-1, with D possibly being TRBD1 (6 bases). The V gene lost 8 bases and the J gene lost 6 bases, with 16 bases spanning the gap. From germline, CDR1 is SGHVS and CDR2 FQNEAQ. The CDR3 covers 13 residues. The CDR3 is CASGPGGAPEAFF. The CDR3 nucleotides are TGTGCCAGCGGCCCCGGGGGGGCCCCTGAAGCTTTCTTT.

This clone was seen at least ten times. The CDR3 reads CASSPTWGGVEPGTF. For the CDR3, the DNA is TGTGCCAGCAGCCCCACGTGGGGAGGGGTCGAGCCGGGGACCTTC. The chain combines TRBV11-2 with TRBJ1-2, with D perhaps matching TRBD1 (5 bases). Germline CDR1 is SGHAT and CDR2 is FQNNGV. This CDR3 spans 15 amino acids. V was cut by 5 bases and J by 14 bases, with 27 bases left in between.

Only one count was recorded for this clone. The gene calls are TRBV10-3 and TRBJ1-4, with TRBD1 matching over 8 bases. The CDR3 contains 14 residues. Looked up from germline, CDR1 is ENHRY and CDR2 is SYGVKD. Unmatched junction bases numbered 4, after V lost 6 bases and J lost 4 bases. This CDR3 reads CAIRGTGLNEKLFF. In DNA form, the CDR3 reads TGTGCCATCAGAGGGACAGGACTTAATGAAAAACTGTTTTTT.